This T cell receptor (beta chain) came from a study of blood T cell repertoires in COVID-19. Study-wide context: Collection of acute and convalescent COVID-19 samples took place in the United States, Italy and Spain. From T cells, B-cell-depleted T cells, or PBMCs came the material, which was cDNA or gDNA.

Original handling: Scientists estimated how many nucleated cells there were by amplifying reference gene primers. This table comes from immunoSEQ multiplex PCR, and its TCRdb copy is limited to in-frame clones, with some not included. The DNA gave D and trimming, while V, J and clone size come from that table. The sample carries about 220,000 clones, 85% recorded once. V was clipped by 1 base and J by 9 bases; unmatched bases: 8. The CDR3 sequence is 16 residues long. Germline V gene data show CDR1 as LGHDT and CDR2 as YNNKEL (reference sequence). Enrollment of patients from Seattle took place during active infection, with longitudinal follow-up.

This sequence joins TRBV3-1 (or the pseudogene TRBV3-2) and TRBJ2-1; the match to TRBD2 covers 11 bases. The sequenced sample was peripheral blood. The sequence was obtained from a woman aged 70-85 years with COVID-19, enrolled during active disease. The CDR3 sequence: CASSQAKLAGVPEQFF. CDR3 in DNA: TGTGCCAGCAGCCAAGCAAAACTAGCGGGGGTGCCTGAGCAGTTCTTC.